What follows is one TCR beta chain and its context. The entry originates in a study of blood T cell repertoires in COVID-19. At the level of the study: Collection of acute and convalescent COVID-19 samples took place in the United States, Italy and Spain. Sources were T cells, B-cell-depleted T cells, or PBMCs; the material itself was cDNA or gDNA.

Trimming left V 0 bases short and J 5 bases short, with 8 bases between. The CDR3 runs to 13 residues. Per germline, CDR1 SGDLS and CDR2 YYNGEE. Authors' analysis steps: Amplification of reference gene primers was used by the study to estimate nucleated cell counts. This table comes from immunoSEQ multiplex PCR, and its TCRdb copy is limited to in-frame clones, with some not included. Clone size and V and J calls were adopted from that table, with D and trimming inferred from the DNA. The sample has roughly 52,000 clones, more than 70% seen once. This chain links TRBV9 with TRBJ1-1, with D tentatively TRBD1 (5 bases). Sample: peripheral blood. This receptor was identified in a human donor in a cohort sampled during active COVID-19. The CDR3 sequence is CASSVGGRTEAFF. The CDR3 nucleotides read TGTGCCAGCAGCGTAGGGGGGAGGACTGAAGCTTTCTTT.